Listed here are 20 T cell receptor beta chains from one sample, sequenced in a study of blood T cell repertoires in COVID-19. TCRdb keeps only in-frame clones here, not all; method: immunoSEQ multiplex PCR. Found here are 150,000 to 200,000 clones, approximately 80% of them singletons; the top ten hold approximately 5.1%. The specimen sequenced was PBMCs or T cells enriched from blood (not recorded which). These receptors were collected from a man in his 70s who had been exposed to COVID-19.

This chain uses TRBV6-5 with TRBJ1-5; no firm D call. Germline CDR1 is MNHEY and CDR2 is SVGAGI. The CDR3 covers 13 residues. The germline V and J ends were trimmed by 2 bases and 4 bases, with 6 bases remaining between them. The CDR3 spells CASSYEGNQPQHF. Here the CDR3 DNA reads TGTGCCAGCAGTTACGAGGGAAATCAGCCCCAGCATTTT.

This sequence joins TRBV4-1 and TRBJ1-5; perhaps TRBD1 as D (6 bases). V lost 4 bases and J lost 0, with 10 bases in between. This CDR3 comprises 15 residues. Germline V gene data show CDR1 as MGHRA and CDR2 as YSYEKL. CDR3 loop: CASSPDRYSNQPQHF. CDR3 nucleotides: TGCGCCAGCAGCCCGGACAGATATAGCAATCAGCCCCAGCATTTT.

V usage is TRBV19 and J usage is TRBJ1-2; D is unresolved. This CDR3 has 14 residues. Looked up from germline, CDR1 is LNHDA and CDR2 is SQIVND (reference sequence). V was pared by 5 bases and J by 5 bases, with 15 bases between. The CDR3 DNA reads as TGTGCCAGTAGTTCTTCCGGGTTCCCGTATGGCTACACCTTC. Amino acid sequence: CASSSSGFPYGYTF.

A few counts support this clone. The genes are TRBV5-1 and TRBJ1-3, with D perhaps TRBD1 (5 bases). The germline V and J ends were trimmed by 4 bases and 0 bases, with 11 bases remaining between them. This CDR3 contains 15 residues. Germline-derived CDR1 and CDR2 are SGHRS and YFSETQ. CDR3 nucleotide sequence: TGCGCCAGCAGCCCAGGGATGACCTCTGGAAACACCATATATTTT. This encodes CASSPGMTSGNTIYF.

In nucleotides, the CDR3 is TGCAGTGCTAGTGGACTAGCGGGAGAACAAGATACGCAGTATTTT. This translates into CSASGLAGEQDTQYF. This sequence joins TRBV20-1 and TRBJ2-3; 13 positions agree with TRBD2. Per germline, CDR1 DFQATT and CDR2 SNEGSKA (reference sequence). The V and J ends lost 3 bases and 5 bases, in that order; junction bases with no gene match: 5. This CDR3 has 15 amino acids.

Note on this clone: The germline gene is not matched at one end of the junction; a read error may be the cause. The chain links TRBV6-5 to TRBJ2-7; tentatively, D is TRBD2 (6 bases). Looked up from germline, CDR1 is MNHEY and CDR2 is SVGAGI. The CDR3 totals 14 residues. CDR3 amino acids: CASSSGGEVLSPHF. CDR3 DNA: TGTGCCAGCAGTTCAGGAGGGGAAGTCCTTTCTCCCCACTTC.

The J gene is TRBJ1-5, the V gene TRBV12-3 or TRBV12-4; D is unclear. Trimming removed 9 bases from V and 6 bases from J, with 15 bases in between. CDR3 length: 13 amino acids. The CDR3 loop is CASKFPGPQPQHF. The CDR3 DNA reads TGTGCCAGTAAGTTTCCAGGCCCTCAGCCCCAGCATTTT.

The CDR3 DNA reads TGTGCCAGTAAGCTGGTGTCGCAGACAGGGGGCCGGAGCAATCAGCCCCAGCATTTT. It encodes CASKLVSQTGGRSNQPQHF. The rearrangement uses TRBV19 and TRBJ1-5, with 10 bases fitting TRBD1. This CDR3 has 19 residues. Unmatched junction bases numbered 16, after V lost 7 bases and J lost 1 base. CDR1 is LNHDA, CDR2 SQIVND, per germline (reference sequence).

V is TRBV7-3 and J is TRBJ1-5, with D tentatively TRBD1 (6 bases). CDR1 and CDR2 (germline): SGHTA, FQGTGA. With 4 bases removed from V and 0 bases from J, the gap between germline ends came to 25 bases. The CDR3 contains 20 residues. CDR3 region: CASSSGVRDTFDYSNQPQHF. CDR3 DNA: TGTGCCAGCAGCTCTGGCGTACGGGACACGTTTGATTATAGCAATCAGCCCCAGCATTTT.

V is TRBV12-5 and J is TRBJ1-1; 7 positions agree with TRBD1. Trimming took 4 bases from V and 5 from J; bases not matched to a gene: 4. Germline CDR1 is LGHNT and CDR2 is FRNRAP. The CDR3 is 13 residues long. The CDR3, as DNA: TGTGCTAGTGGTTGGGCAGGGGGAACTGAAGCTTTCTTT. Its protein product is CASGWAGGTEAFF.

This clone was seen once. This chain joins TRBV5-1 and TRBJ1-1, with 10 nucleotides matching TRBD1. This CDR3 has 16 residues. V lost 4 bases and J lost 2; bases outside the gene matches: 8. Germline loops: CDR1 SGHRS, CDR2 YFSETQ. CDR3 region: CASSRTGGQGNTEAFF. The CDR3 DNA reads TGCGCCAGCAGCCGGACAGGGGGACAGGGAAACACTGAAGCTTTCTTT. Supplemented by reference TRBV5-1 and TRBJ1-1, the full variable domain reads KAGVTQTPRYLIKTRGQQVTLSCSPISGHRSVSWYQQTPGQGLQFLFEYFSETQRNKGNFPGRFSGRQFSNSRSEMNVSTLELGDSALYLCASSRTGGQGNTEAFFGQGTRLTVV.

Turning to this clone: Other DNA variants within this sample encode the same CDR3. The chain combines TRBV5-1 with TRBJ1-2, with D maybe TRBD1 (5 bases). V lost 0 bases, J lost 2 bases, and 8 bases lay in between. In germline, CDR1 is SGHRS, CDR2 YFSETQ. The CDR3 sequence is 14 residues long. The CDR3 protein is CASSLDGGNYGYTF. The CDR3 bases are TGCGCCAGCAGCTTGGATGGGGGGAACTATGGCTACACCTTC.

This clone came up a few times. The chain combines TRBV2 with TRBJ1-1, with 7 bases that match TRBD1. The CDR3 is 15 residues long. With 10 bases clipped from V and 5 bases from J, the junction kept 16 bases outside the gene matches. CDR1 SNHLY and CDR2 FYNNEI come from the germline V gene. CDR3 in DNA: TGTGCCACCTCATTAAATACAGGGGTAGGGACTGAAGCTTTCTTT. Its protein is CATSLNTGVGTEAFF.

The chain has TRBV9 and TRBJ2-1; TRBD1 matches 9 bases. From germline, CDR1 is SGDLS and CDR2 YYNGEE. There are 15 residues in the CDR3. The trim removed 4 bases at V and 5 bases at J, leaving 7 bases unmatched. Written as DNA, the CDR3 is TGTGCCAGCAGCCTCAGGGACAGGGCCCACAATGAGCAGTTCTTC. Its protein is CASSLRDRAHNEQFF. The whole variable domain, remainder taken from reference TRBV9 and TRBJ2-1, is DSGVTQTPKHLITATGQRVTLRCSPRSGDLSVYWYQQSLDQGLQFLIQYYNGEERAKGNILERFSAQQFPDLHSELNLSSLELGDSALYFCASSLRDRAHNEQFFGPGTRLTVL.

This chain links TRBV28 with TRBJ1-5; TRBD1 matches at 7 bases. This CDR3 has 14 amino acids. The ends lost 7 bases at V and 4 bases at J; junction bases unmatched: 7. Looked up from germline, CDR1 is MDHEN and CDR2 is SYDVKM. The CDR3 bases are TGTGCCAGCACTCCAGGGGGTAATAATCAGCCCCAGCATTTT. Its translation: CASTPGGNNQPQHF. The variable domain in full, with the rest retrieved from reference TRBV28 and TRBJ1-5, is DVKVTQSSRYLVKRTGEKVFLECVQDMDHENMFWYRQDPGLGLRLIYFSYDVKMKEKGDIPEGYSVSREKKERFSLILESASTNQTSMYLCASTPGGNNQPQHFGDGTRLSIL.

The chain recombines TRBV12-3 or TRBV12-4 with TRBJ1-1, with unresolved D. The germline V and J ends were trimmed by 3 bases and 3 bases, with 8 bases remaining between them. The CDR3 is 13 residues long. The CDR3 sequence is CASSFSTDTEAFF. The CDR3 bases are TGTGCCAGCAGTTTCTCTACAGACACTGAAGCTTTCTTT.

The gene calls are TRBV29-1 and TRBJ1-5, with D possibly TRBD1 on 6 matching bases. V lost 4 bases and J lost 4, with 23 bases in between. This CDR3 has 17 residues. CDR1 is SQVTM and CDR2 is ANQGSEA in the germline V gene. Written as DNA, the CDR3 is TGCAGCGTTGTGACGGGAGGGGACATTCGTTCAAATCAGCCCCAGCATTTT. Translated: CSVVTGGDIRSNQPQHF.

The V and J genes are TRBV5-1 and TRBJ1-4; 7 bases match TRBD1. V trimming: 2 bases; J trimming: 3 bases; junction bases outside the gene matches: 4. The germline V gene encodes CDR1 SGHRS and CDR2 YFSETQ. The CDR3 length is 15 residues. CDR3 in DNA: TGCGCCAGCAGCTTCCAGGGGGGCCCTAATGAAAAACTGTTTTTT. Translated: CASSFQGGPNEKLFF. The full variable domain, completed using reference TRBV5-1 and TRBJ1-4, is KAGVTQTPRYLIKTRGQQVTLSCSPISGHRSVSWYQQTPGQGLQFLFEYFSETQRNKGNFPGRFSGRQFSNSRSEMNVSTLELGDSALYLCASSFQGGPNEKLFFGSGTQLSVL.

The chain has TRBV9 and TRBJ1-2; 7 nucleotides align to TRBD1. The trim removed 6 bases at V and 4 bases at J, leaving 9 bases unmatched. Per germline, CDR1 SGDLS and CDR2 YYNGEE. The CDR3 totals 14 residues. This chain's CDR3 is CASTPGRGAYGYTF. The CDR3 bases are TGTGCCAGCACCCCCGGCAGGGGGGCCTATGGCTACACCTTC.

The chain joins TRBV27 to TRBJ2-2, with D possibly being TRBD2 (7 bases). Trimming removed 6 bases at V and 0 bases at J, with 11 bases between. The CDR3 totals 15 residues. From germline, CDR1 is MNHEY and CDR2 SMNVEV (reference sequence). This CDR3 is CASRQGGANTGELFF. The CDR3 DNA follows: TGTGCCAGCAGACAAGGGGGGGCGAACACCGGGGAGCTGTTTTTT.